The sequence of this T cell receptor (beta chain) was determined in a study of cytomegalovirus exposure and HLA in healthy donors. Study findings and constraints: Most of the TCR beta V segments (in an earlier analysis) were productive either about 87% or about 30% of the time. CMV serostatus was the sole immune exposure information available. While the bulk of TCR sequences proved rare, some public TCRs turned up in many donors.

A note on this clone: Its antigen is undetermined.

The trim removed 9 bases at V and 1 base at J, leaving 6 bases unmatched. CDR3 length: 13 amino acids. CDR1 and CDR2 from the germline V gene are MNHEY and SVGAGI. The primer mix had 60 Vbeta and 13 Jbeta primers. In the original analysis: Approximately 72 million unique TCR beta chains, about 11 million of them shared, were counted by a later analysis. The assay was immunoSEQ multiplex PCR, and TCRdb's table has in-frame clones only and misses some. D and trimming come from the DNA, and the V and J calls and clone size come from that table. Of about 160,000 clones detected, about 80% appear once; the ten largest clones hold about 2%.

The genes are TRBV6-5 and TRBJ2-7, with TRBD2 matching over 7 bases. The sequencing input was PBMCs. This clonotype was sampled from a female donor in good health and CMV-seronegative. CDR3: CASSPSGSYEQYF. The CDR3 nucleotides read TGTGCCAGTTCCCCTAGCGGATCCTACGAGCAGTACTTC.